The 20 T cell receptor beta chains reported below all come from one sample, sequenced in a study of technical replicates of blood from four donors. Assay used: immunoSEQ multiplex PCR; TCRdb lists only in-frame clones, some missing. The repertoire consists of roughly 100,000 clones, with approximately 96% occurring once and the leading ten covering about 0.39%. The material sequenced was T cells isolated from PBMCs. Receptors originate from a human donor in good health.

The rearrangement uses TRBV9 and TRBJ1-2; TRBD1 agrees at 10 bases. The V gene's germline CDR1 is SGDLS and CDR2 YYNGEE. V gave up 2 bases and J gave up 4 bases; unmatched junction bases: 5. The CDR3 is made up of 15 amino acids. CDR3 DNA sequence: TGTGCCAGCAGCGTTGGGACAGGGGAGAGCTATGGCTACACCTTC. Its protein is CASSVGTGESYGYTF.

J is TRBJ2-3 and V is TRBV6-5; 7 bases are shared with TRBD2. Germline trimming cut 3 bases from V and 6 bases from J; bases unmatched to any gene: 9. The CDR3 is 15 amino acids. CDR1 and CDR2 (germline): MNHEY, SVGAGI. The CDR3 spells CASSYTGGRTDTQYF. The CDR3 DNA is TGTGCCAGCAGTTATACTGGCGGGAGAACGGATACGCAGTATTTT.

The chain recombines TRBV2 with TRBJ2-3, with D possibly TRBD2 on 6 matching bases. The germline CDR1 and CDR2 sequences are SNHLY and FYNNEI. Deletions cut 6 bases from V and 8 bases from J, with 15 bases between. This CDR3 spans 13 amino acids. DNA of the CDR3: TGTGCCAGCAGAGACGGGACTCCCCGTACGCAGTATTTT. Translation: CASRDGTPRTQYF.

The chain joins TRBV28 to TRBJ1-1; 7 nucleotides agree with TRBD1. J lost 3 bases, V lost 6 bases, and 7 bases had no gene match. Germline loops: CDR1 MDHEN, CDR2 SYDVKM. This CDR3 is built from 14 residues. Here the CDR3 reads CASSYPTGDTEAFF. CDR3 sequence (DNA): TGTGCCAGCAGCTACCCAACAGGGGACACTGAAGCTTTCTTT. Full variable domain (remainder filled in from reference TRBV28 and TRBJ1-1): DVKVTQSSRYLVKRTGEKVFLECVQDMDHENMFWYRQDPGLGLRLIYFSYDVKMKEKGDIPEGYSVSREKKERFSLILESASTNQTSMYLCASSYPTGDTEAFFGQGTRLTVV.

The chain recombines TRBV4-1 with TRBJ2-7, with TRBD2 matching over 8 bases. In germline, CDR1 is MGHRA, CDR2 YSYEKL. The CDR3 contains 16 residues. V was pared by 4 bases and J by 4 bases, with 12 bases of the junction left unmatched. CDR3 bases: TGCGCCAGCAGCCCAGCGGGCAGCGGGAGTTTGTACGAGCAGTACTTC. It yields the protein CASSPAGSGSLYEQYF.

This clone has only a few counts. The gene calls are TRBV5-4 and TRBJ1-2; TRBD1 matches at 11 bases. CDR1 and CDR2 (germline): SGHNT, YYREEE (reference sequence). The CDR3 is made up of 14 amino acids. V was pared by 4 bases and J by 8 bases, with 7 bases of the junction left unmatched. CDR3 in amino acids: CASSADRGLHGYTF. CDR3 in DNA: TGTGCCAGCAGCGCGGACAGGGGGCTTCACGGCTACACCTTC.

The chain employs TRBV9 and TRBJ2-7; tentatively, D is TRBD1 (6 bases). CDR1 and CDR2 (germline): SGDLS, YYNGEE. V was cut by 4 bases and J by 3 bases, with 14 bases left in between. The CDR3 contains 14 residues. CDR3 DNA sequence: TGTGCCAGCAGCTCACAGGGTAGGGACTACGAGCAGTACTTC. It codes for CASSSQGRDYEQYF.

The chain carries TRBV15 and TRBJ2-1; possible D gene TRBD1, 5 bases. Trimming removed 1 base from V and 6 bases from J, with 10 bases in between. CDR3 length: 14 residues. Germline V gives CDR1 LNHNV, CDR2 YYDKDF (reference sequence). CDR3: CATSRGTPPNEQFF. DNA for the CDR3: TGTGCCACCAGCAGAGGGACACCCCCCAATGAGCAGTTCTTC.

This clone was counted only a few times. V gene TRBV29-1 combines with J gene TRBJ1-1, with 9 nucleotides matching TRBD1. Trimming took 1 base from V and 2 from J; bases not matched to a gene: 8. The germline V gene encodes CDR1 SQVTM and CDR2 ANQGSEA. The CDR3 spans 16 residues. As DNA, the CDR3 is TGCAGCGTTGAAGGTCCAGGGGGACAGGGAAACACTGAAGCTTTCTTT. It codes for CSVEGPGGQGNTEAFF.

The chain employs TRBV4-2 and TRBJ1-2; 9 positions match TRBD1. This CDR3 comprises 15 residues. The germline V gene encodes CDR1 LGHNA and CDR2 YNFKEQ. Trimming removed 3 bases from V and 5 bases from J; junction bases left unmatched: 7. The CDR3 spells CASSHDLGQGYGYTF. The CDR3 DNA sequence: TGTGCCAGCAGCCATGACTTAGGACAGGGGTATGGCTACACCTTC.

The J gene is TRBJ2-7, the V gene TRBV19, with D maybe TRBD1 (6 bases). There are 15 residues in the CDR3. V was clipped by 3 bases and J by 0 bases, with 12 bases between them. The germline V gene encodes CDR1 LNHDA and CDR2 SQIVND (reference sequence). The DNA for the CDR3 is TGTGCCAGTAGTATTTCGAAGGACAGCTCCTACGAGCAGTACTTC. Encoded protein: CASSISKDSSYEQYF.

This rearrangement joins TRBV4-1 to TRBJ2-7; possible D gene TRBD2, 6 bases. V was clipped by 1 base and J by 4 bases, with 17 bases between them. The length of the CDR3 is 16 residues. Germline V gives CDR1 MGHRA, CDR2 YSYEKL. The CDR3 protein is CASSQAASEFYYEQYF. CDR3 coding DNA: TGCGCCAGCAGCCAAGCTGCTAGCGAGTTTTATTACGAGCAGTACTTC.

The chain is built from TRBV6-5 and TRBJ2-1, with D tentatively TRBD2 (6 bases). CDR1 MNHEY and CDR2 SVGAGI come from the germline V gene. Trimming took 8 bases from V and 4 from J, leaving 18 bases between them. The CDR3 length is 15 residues. The CDR3 coding sequence is TGTGCCAGCGGAAGATTTATAGCGGATTACAATGAGCAGTTCTTC. Residues: CASGRFIADYNEQFF.

This clone was detected only once. This chain connects TRBV6-5 to TRBJ1-1, with D possibly matching TRBD1 (6 bases). Trimming shortened V by 0 bases and J by 7 bases, and 12 bases separated the two germline ends. CDR1 is MNHEY and CDR2 is SVGAGI in the germline V gene. The CDR3 runs to 14 residues. This CDR3 reads CASSYSHRDYEAFF. As DNA, the CDR3 is TGTGCCAGCAGTTACTCACACAGGGATTATGAAGCTTTCTTT.

This rearrangement joins TRBV29-1 to TRBJ2-4; D remains unclear. This CDR3 region has 15 residues. With 5 bases removed from V and 1 base from J, the gap between germline ends came to 15 bases. Germline CDR1 reads SQVTM; CDR2 reads ANQGSEA. In nucleotides, the CDR3 is TGCAGCGTTTTACTTTCGGGTGGGGCCAAAAACATTCAGTACTTC. It codes for CSVLLSGGAKNIQYF. Full variable domain (rest looked up from reference TRBV29-1 and TRBJ2-4): SAVISQKPSRDICQRGTSLTIQCQVDSQVTMMFWYRQQPGQSLTLIATANQGSEATYESGFVIDKFPISRPNLTFSTLTVSNMSPEDSSIYLCSVLLSGGAKNIQYFGAGTRLSVL.

The chain links TRBV28 to TRBJ1-1; tentative D call: TRBD1 (6 bases). Per germline, CDR1 MDHEN and CDR2 SYDVKM. Trimming left V 6 bases short and J 1 base short, with 15 bases between. The CDR3 has 15 amino acids. Here the CDR3 DNA reads TGTGCCAGCAGCCCACCGGGACATCCGAACACTGAAGCTTTCTTT. Translated, it gives CASSPPGHPNTEAFF. Complete variable domain (other parts from reference TRBV28 and TRBJ1-1): DVKVTQSSRYLVKRTGEKVFLECVQDMDHENMFWYRQDPGLGLRLIYFSYDVKMKEKGDIPEGYSVSREKKERFSLILESASTNQTSMYLCASSPPGHPNTEAFFGQGTRLTVV.

V gene TRBV13 combines with J gene TRBJ2-1, with a possible D match to TRBD2 (5 bases). The CDR3 contains 17 residues. The V gene's germline CDR1 is PRHDT and CDR2 FYEKMQ (reference sequence). Trimming took off 3 bases at V and 1 base at J, with 16 bases between the two ends. CDR3 in amino acids: CASSLTRPGGSYNEQFF. The CDR3 DNA sequence: TGTGCCAGCAGCTTGACCCGGCCCGGAGGTTCCTACAATGAGCAGTTCTTC.

The chain couples TRBV27 to TRBJ1-5; TRBD1 aligns across 12 bases. CDR1 and CDR2 from the germline V gene are MNHEY and SMNVEV (reference sequence). V lost 4 bases, J lost 5 bases, and 3 bases stayed unmatched. This CDR3 comprises 15 residues. The CDR3: CASSSGTGGDQPQHF. The CDR3 DNA reads TGTGCCAGCAGTTCCGGGACAGGGGGCGATCAGCCCCAGCATTTT.

The chain couples TRBV4-3 to TRBJ1-2, with TRBD1 matching over 7 bases. This CDR3 spans 14 amino acids. J was trimmed by 3 bases and V by 5 bases; bases with no gene match: 6. The V gene's germline CDR1 is LGHNA and CDR2 YSLEER. CDR3 sequence: CASSLRQGDYGYTF. The CDR3 DNA follows: TGCGCCAGCAGCTTACGACAGGGAGACTATGGCTACACCTTC.

V usage is TRBV6-1 and J usage is TRBJ2-1, with 10 bases aligning to TRBD1. Per the germline V gene, CDR1 is MNHNS and CDR2 is SASEGT. The CDR3 extends over 16 amino acids. J gave up 9 bases and V 4 bases, and 12 bases lay outside the gene matches. The CDR3 loop is CASSVLGQGIWGEQFF. In DNA form, the CDR3 reads TGTGCCAGCAGTGTCTTGGGACAGGGGATTTGGGGTGAGCAGTTCTTC.